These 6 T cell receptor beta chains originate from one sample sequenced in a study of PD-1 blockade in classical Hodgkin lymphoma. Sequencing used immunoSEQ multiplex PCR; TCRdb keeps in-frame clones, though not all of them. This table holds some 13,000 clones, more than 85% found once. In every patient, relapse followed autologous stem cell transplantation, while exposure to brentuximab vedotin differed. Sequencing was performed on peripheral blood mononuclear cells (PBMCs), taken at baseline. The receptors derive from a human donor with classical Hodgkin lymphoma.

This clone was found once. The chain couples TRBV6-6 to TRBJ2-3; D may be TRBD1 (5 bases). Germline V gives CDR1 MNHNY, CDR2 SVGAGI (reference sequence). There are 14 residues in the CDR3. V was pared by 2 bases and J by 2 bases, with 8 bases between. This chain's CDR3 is CASSYETDTDTQYF. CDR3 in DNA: TGTGCCAGCAGTTACGAGACAGACACAGATACGCAGTATTTT.

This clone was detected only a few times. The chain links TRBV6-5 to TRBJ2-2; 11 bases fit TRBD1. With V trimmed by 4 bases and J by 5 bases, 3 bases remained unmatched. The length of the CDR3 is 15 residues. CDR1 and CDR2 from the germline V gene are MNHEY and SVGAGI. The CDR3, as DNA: TGTGCCAGCAGTTCGGGACAGGGGGATACCGGGGAGCTGTTTTTT. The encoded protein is CASSSGQGDTGELFF.

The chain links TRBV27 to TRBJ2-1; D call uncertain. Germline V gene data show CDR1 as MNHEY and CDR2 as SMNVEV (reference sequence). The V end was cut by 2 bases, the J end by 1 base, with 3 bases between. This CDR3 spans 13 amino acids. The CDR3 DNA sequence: TGTGCCAGCAGTTTAGTTTCCTACAATGAGCAGTTCTTC. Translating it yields CASSLVSYNEQFF.

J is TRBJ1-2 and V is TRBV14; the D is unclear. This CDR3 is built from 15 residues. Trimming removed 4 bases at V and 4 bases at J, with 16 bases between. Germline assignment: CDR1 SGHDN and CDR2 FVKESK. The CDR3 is CASSPWEGSSYGYTF. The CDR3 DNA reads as TGTGCCAGCAGCCCCTGGGAGGGCTCAAGCTATGGCTACACCTTC. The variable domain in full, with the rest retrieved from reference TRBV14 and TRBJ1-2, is EAGVTQFPSHSVIEKGQTVTLRCDPISGHDNLYWYRRVMGKEIKFLLHFVKESKQDESGMPNNRFLAERTGGTYSTLKVQPAELEDSGVYFCASSPWEGSSYGYTFGSGTRLTVV.

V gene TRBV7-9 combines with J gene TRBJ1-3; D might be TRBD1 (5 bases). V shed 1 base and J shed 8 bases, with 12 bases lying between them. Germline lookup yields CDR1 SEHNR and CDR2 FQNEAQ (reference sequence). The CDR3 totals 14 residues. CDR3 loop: CASSLEGGGDTIYF. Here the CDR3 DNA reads TGTGCCAGCAGCTTAGAAGGAGGAGGGGACACCATATATTTT.

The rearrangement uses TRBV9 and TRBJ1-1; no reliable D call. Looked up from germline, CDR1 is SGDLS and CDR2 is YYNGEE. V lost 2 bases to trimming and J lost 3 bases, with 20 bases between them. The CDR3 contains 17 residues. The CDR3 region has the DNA TGTGCCAGCAGCGTCAGTATACGTCCCACTGGTGACACTGAAGCTTTCTTT. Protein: CASSVSIRPTGDTEAFF. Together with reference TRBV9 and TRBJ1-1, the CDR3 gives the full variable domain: DSGVTQTPKHLITATGQRVTLRCSPRSGDLSVYWYQQSLDQGLQFLIQYYNGEERAKGNILERFSAQQFPDLHSELNLSSLELGDSALYFCASSVSIRPTGDTEAFFGQGTRLTVV.